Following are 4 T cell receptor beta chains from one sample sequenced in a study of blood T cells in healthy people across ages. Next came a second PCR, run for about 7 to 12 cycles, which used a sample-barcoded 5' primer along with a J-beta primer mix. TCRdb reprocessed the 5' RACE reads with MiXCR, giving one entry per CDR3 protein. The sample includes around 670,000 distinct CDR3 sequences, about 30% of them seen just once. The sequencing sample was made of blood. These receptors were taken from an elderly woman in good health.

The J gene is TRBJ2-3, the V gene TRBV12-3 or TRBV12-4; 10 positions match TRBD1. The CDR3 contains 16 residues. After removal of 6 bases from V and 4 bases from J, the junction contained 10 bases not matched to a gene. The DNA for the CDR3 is TGTGCCAGCAGCCTGAGTCGACAGGGGGCTGCAGATACGCAGTATTTT. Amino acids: CASSLSRQGAADTQYF.

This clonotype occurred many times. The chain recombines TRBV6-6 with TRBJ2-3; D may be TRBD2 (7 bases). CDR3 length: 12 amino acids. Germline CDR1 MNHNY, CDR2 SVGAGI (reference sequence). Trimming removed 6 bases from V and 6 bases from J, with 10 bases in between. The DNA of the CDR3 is TGTGCCAGCAGCGGGGGGCGGGATACGCAGTATTTT. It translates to CASSGGRDTQYF.

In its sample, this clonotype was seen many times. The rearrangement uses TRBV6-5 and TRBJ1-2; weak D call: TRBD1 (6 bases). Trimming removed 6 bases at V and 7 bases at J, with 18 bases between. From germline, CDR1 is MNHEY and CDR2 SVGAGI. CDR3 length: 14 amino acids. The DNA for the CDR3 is TGTGCCAGCAGCCAAGGGCGGGGGCAGGGTGGCTACACCTTC. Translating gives CASSQGRGQGGYTF.

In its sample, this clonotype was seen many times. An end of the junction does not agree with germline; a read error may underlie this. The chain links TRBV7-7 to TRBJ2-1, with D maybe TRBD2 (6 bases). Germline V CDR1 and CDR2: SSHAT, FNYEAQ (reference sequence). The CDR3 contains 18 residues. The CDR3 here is CASSLQSAGTASYNEQFF. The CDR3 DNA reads TGTGCTAGCAGCTTACAATCCGCGGGAACGGCCTCCTACAATGAGCAGTTCTTC.